Sequencing of this T cell receptor (beta chain) was carried out in a study of breast tumors, draining lymph nodes, adjacent tissues (dated by TCRdb to 2016 to 2017). A note on the overall study: TCR beta repertoires were compared across tumor, adjacent nontumor tissue and axillary lymph nodes obtained from breast cancer patients. The study was designed to assess the relationships and possible T-cell exchange between tumor, surrounding tissue and draining lymph node repertoires in human breast cancer. Study-wide conclusions, independent of this receptor: The data were considered consistent with most tumor T cells being derived from the lymph node and subsequently expanding within tumor tissue. T-cell repertoire diversity in tumors was found to be lower than in lymph nodes but higher than in nontumor tissue, and preferential V and J gene usage was observed. The study presented the conclusion that tumor T cells originate in lymph nodes as consistent with a hypothesis, not as something directly demonstrated. In luminal-like breast cancer, tumor and nontumor tissue repertoires resembled each other significantly more than in basal-like breast cancer.

The sample was run on an Illumina HiSeq 2000. TCR beta chain libraries were generated by multiplex PCR amplification. High-throughput sequencing was used to analyze the amplified TCR beta chain products. TCRdb reran the public reads through fastp at Q25 and MiXCR, keeping productive beta chains. For every CDR3 protein sequence, its rows merge into one entry that carries the most common genes and DNA. The sample table contains tens of thousands of distinct CDR3 sequences; only one count was recorded for roughly 39% of them. Over 9.5% of the sample rests with the top ten. This clonotype occurred many times. Its antigen is not yet known. Base qualities are not recorded, but no much larger clone differs from it by a single base. In the germline V gene (reference sequence), CDR1 corresponds to LNHDA and CDR2 to SQIVND. The CDR3, cysteine through phenylalanine, is 18 amino acids long. Solely the CDR3 DNA is kept, with 54 bases framed from the first base. Trimming removed 3 bases from V and 3 bases from J; the gene matches leave 7 bases unexplained.

The chain uses TRBV19 and TRBJ2-2; 13 nucleotides in the junction match TRBD2. The sequenced sample was breast tumor tissue. The TCR was taken from a female donor with breast cancer. Some clones in this sample may be carry-over from other donors' samples. The bases read TGTGCCAGTAGTATCGCGACTAGCGGGAGGTTAGACACCGGGGAGCTGTTTTTT. Its translation reads: CASSIATSGRLDTGELFF.